This entry lists 22 T cell receptor beta chains sequenced from one sample in a study of T cell responses to AZD1222 COVID-19 vaccine. Only in-frame clones appear in the TCRdb table, and some are missing; sequencing was by immunoSEQ multiplex PCR. The table lists 110,000 to 150,000 clones, about 93% of them singletons. Specimen: peripheral blood, collected on day 0 of AZD1222 vaccination. All receptors come from an adult in good health.

This rearrangement joins TRBV25-1 to TRBJ1-2; D remains ambiguous. The CDR3 is 14 residues long. Germline assignment: CDR1 MGHDK and CDR2 SYGVNS. Deletions cut 3 bases from V and 0 bases from J, with 8 bases between. CDR3 nucleotides: TGTGCCAGCAGTGATTTTGGAGCTAACTATGGCTACACCTTC. Translation gives CASSDFGANYGYTF.

V gene TRBV2 combines with J gene TRBJ2-7, with TRBD2 matching 10 bases. The ends lost 4 bases at V and 0 bases at J; junction bases unmatched: 3. The germline V gene encodes CDR1 SNHLY and CDR2 FYNNEI. The CDR3 loop spans 15 amino acids. The CDR3 DNA sequence: TGTGCCAGCAGTGGACTAGCGGGCAGCTCCTACGAGCAGTACTTC. Translating gives CASSGLAGSSYEQYF.

The genes are TRBV5-1 and TRBJ2-7; 7 positions agree with TRBD2. Germline loops: CDR1 SGHRS, CDR2 YFSETQ. Trimming took 5 bases from V and 0 from J; bases not matched to a gene: 2. The CDR3 loop spans 13 amino acids. CDR3 in amino acids: CASRRGSSYEQYF. As DNA, the CDR3 is TGCGCCAGCAGGCGCGGGAGCTCCTACGAGCAGTACTTC.

This chain connects TRBV7-2 to TRBJ2-7; D gene ambiguous. Between the trimmed V and J ends, which lost 6 bases and 6 bases, there was a span of 12 bases. The germline V gene has CDR1 SGHTA and CDR2 FQGNSA. The CDR3 covers 12 residues. The CDR3 DNA sequence: TGTGCCAGCAGACAGAGCCCTGGCGAGCAGTACTTC. Translating gives CASRQSPGEQYF. Based on the CDR3 plus reference TRBV7-2 and TRBJ2-7, the full variable domain is GAGVSQSPSNKVTEKGKDVELRCDPISGHTALYWYRQSLGQGLEFLIYFQGNSAPDKSGLPSDRFSAERTGGSVSTLTIQRTQQEDSAVYLCASRQSPGEQYFGPGTRLTVT.

The chain joins TRBV10-3 to TRBJ1-5; D might be TRBD1 (6 bases). The ends were cut back, 6 bases at V and 5 bases at J, with 11 bases in the middle. CDR3 length: 13 amino acids. The germline CDR1 and CDR2 sequences are ENHRY and SYGVKD. The CDR3 DNA reads as TGTGCCATCAGGGACAGTCTCGATCAGCCCCAGCATTTT. The encoded protein is CAIRDSLDQPQHF.

The chain uses TRBV19 and TRBJ2-7; TRBD2 matches 10 bases. Germline V gene lookup returns CDR1 LNHDA and CDR2 SQIVND (reference sequence). The CDR3 extends over 15 amino acids. Trimming cost V 4 bases and J 2 bases; bases outside gene matches: 5. In DNA, the CDR3 is TGTGCCAGTAGTACCAGGACTAGCGGTCCCTACGAGCAGTACTTC. Its protein is CASSTRTSGPYEQYF.

The chain combines TRBV3-1 (or the pseudogene TRBV3-2) with TRBJ2-3; 10 positions match TRBD2. The V gene's germline CDR1 is LGHDT and CDR2 YNNKEL (reference sequence). CDR3 length: 14 amino acids. After removal of 5 bases from V and 13 bases from J, the junction contained 12 bases not matched to a gene. The CDR3 reads CASSGTSVASAEYF. CDR3 nucleotide sequence: TGTGCCAGCAGCGGGACTAGCGTTGCCTCGGCCGAGTATTTT.

The chain employs TRBV6-5 and TRBJ1-4, with TRBD1 matching over 8 bases. V lost 0 bases to trimming and J lost 8 bases; unmatched junction nucleotides: 8. This CDR3 region has 16 residues. Per the germline V gene, CDR1 is MNHEY and CDR2 is SVGAGI. This chain's CDR3 is CASSYSRRQGNEKLFF. The CDR3 nucleotides are TGTGCCAGCAGTTACTCGAGACGACAGGGGAACGAAAAACTGTTTTTT.

This sequence joins TRBV5-1 and TRBJ1-4; TRBD1 matches at 10 bases. CDR1 and CDR2 (germline): SGHRS, YFSETQ. CDR3 size: 16 residues. V was clipped by 0 bases and J by 7 bases; unmatched bases: 6. The CDR3 nucleotides are TGCGCCAGCAGCTTGGCCCTGGGACAGGGGAGTGAAAAACTGTTTTTT. It codes for CASSLALGQGSEKLFF. Full variable domain (remainder filled in from reference TRBV5-1 and TRBJ1-4): KAGVTQTPRYLIKTRGQQVTLSCSPISGHRSVSWYQQTPGQGLQFLFEYFSETQRNKGNFPGRFSGRQFSNSRSEMNVSTLELGDSALYLCASSLALGQGSEKLFFGSGTQLSVL.

The chain couples TRBV12-5 to TRBJ2-5; 7 nucleotides align to TRBD2. In germline, CDR1 is LGHNT, CDR2 FRNRAP. V shed 0 bases, J shed 0 bases, and the junction held 28 bases outside the gene matches. This CDR3 is built from 24 residues. Written as DNA, the CDR3 is TGTGCTAGTGGTTTGGTAAGGAAAGGGGATGCCGAGACTAGCCGCATATCAGACCAAGAGACCCAGTACTTC. It yields the protein CASGLVRKGDAETSRISDQETQYF. Variable domain in full (rest from reference TRBV12-5 and TRBJ2-5): DARVTQTPRHKVTEMGQEVTMRCQPILGHNTVFWYRQTMMQGLELLAYFRNRAPLDDSGMPKDRFSAEMPDATLATLKIQPSEPRDSAVYFCASGLVRKGDAETSRISDQETQYFGPGTRLLVL.

The rearrangement uses TRBV14 and TRBJ2-7, with a possible D match to TRBD1 (6 bases). The CDR3 is made up of 13 amino acids. V shed 6 bases and J shed 4 bases, with 13 bases lying between them. Germline-derived CDR1 and CDR2 are SGHDN and FVKESK. CDR3 nucleotides: TGTGCCAGCAGGGTTACAGGGTTTTACGAGCAGTACTTC. Translation gives CASRVTGFYEQYF. Complete variable domain (other parts from reference TRBV14 and TRBJ2-7): EAGVTQFPSHSVIEKGQTVTLRCDPISGHDNLYWYRRVMGKEIKFLLHFVKESKQDESGMPNNRFLAERTGGTYSTLKVQPAELEDSGVYFCASRVTGFYEQYFGPGTRLTVT.

The chain has TRBV7-2 and TRBJ2-7; D call uncertain. The germline V gene encodes CDR1 SGHTA and CDR2 FQGNSA. V was cut by 4 bases and J by 0 bases, with 4 bases left in between. The CDR3 covers 12 residues. The CDR3: CASSWTSYEQYF. For the CDR3, the DNA is TGTGCCAGCAGCTGGACCTCCTACGAGCAGTACTTC.

V gene TRBV5-1 combines with J gene TRBJ2-3; 8 bases line up with TRBD2. Germline CDR1 and CDR2: SGHRS and YFSETQ. The CDR3 runs to 16 residues. V shed 1 base and J 3 bases; nucleotides not matched to a gene: 7. The CDR3 DNA follows: TGCGCCAGCAGCTTGATGCGGGAGGTTTGGACAGATACGCAGTATTTT. Amino acids: CASSLMREVWTDTQYF. Using reference TRBV5-1 and TRBJ2-3 for the parts outside the CDR3, the full variable domain is KAGVTQTPRYLIKTRGQQVTLSCSPISGHRSVSWYQQTPGQGLQFLFEYFSETQRNKGNFPGRFSGRQFSNSRSEMNVSTLELGDSALYLCASSLMREVWTDTQYFGPGTRLTVL.

This rearrangement joins TRBV5-1 to TRBJ2-1; D gene unclear. V lost 2 bases to trimming and J lost 2 bases, with 8 bases between them. The CDR3 contains 14 residues. Germline V gene data show CDR1 as SGHRS and CDR2 as YFSETQ. The CDR3 loop reads CASSLSSTYNEQFF. The CDR3 nucleotides read TGCGCCAGCAGCTTATCCAGTACCTACAATGAGCAGTTCTTC. The complete variable domain, with remaining parts taken from reference TRBV5-1 and TRBJ2-1, reads KAGVTQTPRYLIKTRGQQVTLSCSPISGHRSVSWYQQTPGQGLQFLFEYFSETQRNKGNFPGRFSGRQFSNSRSEMNVSTLELGDSALYLCASSLSSTYNEQFFGPGTRLTVL.

This chain links TRBV2 with TRBJ2-3; TRBD1 is a possible D gene (6 bases). CDR3 size: 21 residues. Germline CDR1 reads SNHLY; CDR2 reads FYNNEI. Trimming took 3 bases from V and 0 from J, leaving 28 bases between them. The CDR3 is CASSDFGGSLGHSASTDTQYF. The CDR3 coding sequence is TGTGCCAGCAGTGATTTTGGGGGCTCCCTCGGCCATAGTGCTAGCACAGATACGCAGTATTTT.

The rearrangement joins TRBV12-3 or TRBV12-4 to TRBJ2-7, with D maybe TRBD2 (6 bases). V shed 8 bases and J shed 6 bases, with 17 bases lying between them. This CDR3 is 13 amino acids long. The CDR3 region is CASALASRSEQYF. DNA for the CDR3: TGTGCCAGCGCTCTAGCGAGTCGGTCCGAGCAGTACTTC.

The genes are TRBV7-2 and TRBJ1-2; 8 bases are a match to TRBD1. The V and J ends lost 2 bases and 8 bases, in that order; junction bases with no gene match: 4. The CDR3 runs 13 residues. Germline V gene lookup returns CDR1 SGHTA and CDR2 FQGNSA. CDR3 residues: CASSLQGAGGYTF. The CDR3 DNA follows: TGTGCCAGCAGCTTACAGGGGGCGGGCGGCTACACCTTC.

The rearrangement joins TRBV28 to TRBJ2-5; 7 bases match TRBD1. The CDR3 consists of 15 residues. V lost 6 bases, J lost 5 bases, and 12 bases stayed unmatched. Per germline, CDR1 MDHEN and CDR2 SYDVKM. In nucleotides, the CDR3 is TGTGCCAGCAGCCTCACAGGGGAGTTTGACGAGACCCAGTACTTC. It translates to CASSLTGEFDETQYF.

This chain connects TRBV1 to TRBJ1-1. TRBV1 is classified as a pseudogene. This CDR3 spans 9 amino acids. The DNA of the CDR3 is TGCACCCGACGGAGAGAAGCTTTCTTT. This sequence encodes CTRRREAFF.

The sample holds one count of this clone. This chain joins TRBV27 and TRBJ2-1; D gene uncertain. The CDR3 has 16 residues. From germline, CDR1 is MNHEY and CDR2 SMNVEV (reference sequence). V lost 5 bases and J 2 bases, leaving 16 bases between the germline ends. The CDR3 spells CASSPEARPAYNEQFF. In nucleotides, the CDR3 is TGTGCCAGCAGTCCCGAGGCAAGGCCTGCCTACAATGAGCAGTTCTTC.

J is TRBJ2-4 and V is TRBV7-2; the D is unclear. The germline gives CDR1 SGHTA, CDR2 FQGNSA. V was clipped by 5 bases and J by 7 bases, with 18 bases between them. The length of the CDR3 is 15 residues. CDR3: CASSPTVVGVNIQYF. DNA of the CDR3: TGTGCCAGCAGCCCGACGGTAGTCGGTGTGAACATTCAGTACTTC.

The chain carries TRBV6-4 and TRBJ1-6; D perhaps matches TRBD1 (5 bases). The CDR3 sequence is 13 residues long. Germline V gives CDR1 MRHNA, CDR2 SNTAGT. V was clipped by 4 bases and J by 7 bases, with 8 bases between them. CDR3 DNA sequence: TGTGCCAGCAGTGCAGACAGAAATTCACCCCTCCACTTT. Protein: CASSADRNSPLHF.